This T cell receptor beta chain was documented in a study of glioma-infiltrating T cells after dendritic cell vaccination. On the study more broadly: Between about 2002 and 2012, patients got autologous tumor lysate-pulsed dendritic cell vaccines. Patients received three intradermal dendritic cell vaccine injections at biweekly intervals.

This table comes from immunoSEQ multiplex PCR, and its TCRdb copy is limited to in-frame clones, with some not included. The sample lists some 58,000 clones, approximately 81% seen once, with approximately 8.9% in the top ten. As concerns this clone: Its antigen is as yet unknown.

The CDR3 length is 18 residues. CDR1 SGDLS and CDR2 YYNGEE come from the germline V gene. V shed 0 bases, J shed 3 bases, and the junction held 9 bases outside the gene matches. Time point: after dendritic cell vaccination, including at tumor progression/relapse. Blood PBMC samples: pre-vaccination, two weeks post third vaccination, and at tumor progression. Study observations and caveats: Survival was not directly related to TCR clonality in these patients.

The chain couples TRBV9 to TRBJ1-1, with 12 bases fitting TRBD1. Sequencing was performed on blood, taken after dendritic cell vaccination. This TCR came from a human donor with glioblastoma. DNA of the CDR3: TGTGCCAGCAGCGTAGGGGACAGGGGGCCTAAAAAGGACACTGAAGCTTTCTTT. Translating it yields CASSVGDRGPKKDTEAFF. The full variable domain, in which reference TRBV9 and TRBJ1-1 provide the parts outside the CDR3, is DSGVTQTPKHLITATGQRVTLRCSPRSGDLSVYWYQQSLDQGLQFLIQYYNGEERAKGNILERFSAQQFPDLHSELNLSSLELGDSALYFCASSVGDRGPKKDTEAFFGQGTRLTVV.